The next 9 T cell receptor beta chains were all read from a single sample in a study of blood T cells in healthy people across ages. For the second PCR, which ran for about 6 to 11 cycles, a sample-barcoded 5' primer and a J-beta primer mix were used. Each CDR3 protein gets one entry after TCRdb re-called the 5' RACE reads with MiXCR. Of roughly 800,000 distinct CDR3 sequences listed, about 25% are singletons. In addition, the sample was reused for a study of T cells of mothers and their children.

Sequencing input: blood. The origin of the receptors is a boy aged 10-17 years in good health.

This chain links TRBV7-3 with TRBJ2-5; D call uncertain. Germline CDR1 and CDR2: SGHTA and FQGTGA. The V gene lost 0 bases and the J gene lost 3 bases, with 11 bases spanning the gap. This CDR3 has 15 amino acids. The CDR3 region has the DNA TGTGCCAGCAGCTTAACAGGGTTGGATGAAGAGACCCAGTACTTC. This sequence encodes CASSLTGLDEETQYF. Using reference TRBV7-3 and TRBJ2-5 for the parts outside the CDR3, the full variable domain is GAGVSQTPSNKVTEKGKYVELRCDPISGHTALYWYRQSLGQGPEFLIYFQGTGAADDSGLPNDRFFAVRPEGSVSTLKIQRTERGDSAVYLCASSLTGLDEETQYFGPGTRLLVL.

V is TRBV5-1 and J is TRBJ1-1, with a weak D call TRBD1 (6 bases). The CDR3 runs 16 residues. From germline, CDR1 is SGHRS and CDR2 YFSETQ. V was shortened by 4 bases and J by 1 base, with 17 bases between the two germline ends. CDR3 nucleotide sequence: TGCGCCAGCAGCCTGAACTCAGGGGCTCCGAACACTGAAGCTTTCTTT. Translated: CASSLNSGAPNTEAFF.

In this sample, this clonotype turned up a few times. This chain joins TRBV4-3 and TRBJ2-5; D is perhaps TRBD2 (5 bases). V lost 0 bases and J 11 bases, leaving 19 bases between the germline ends. The germline V gene encodes CDR1 LGHNA and CDR2 YSLEER. This CDR3 has 15 amino acids. CDR3 nucleotides: TGCGCCAGCAGCCAAGATTTTGACGGAATGGGAGAGCAGTACTTC. Translation gives CASSQDFDGMGEQYF.

This clonotype was observed a few times. The genes are TRBV4-1 and TRBJ2-7; 9 bases line up with TRBD1. V lost 8 bases to trimming and J lost 3 bases; unmatched junction nucleotides: 5. The CDR3 is made up of 13 amino acids. Germline V CDR1 and CDR2: MGHRA, YSYEKL. CDR3 sequence (DNA): TGCGCCAGCGGGGACAGGGCTAGCTACGAGCAGTACTTC. Protein: CASGDRASYEQYF.

V is TRBV6-1 and J is TRBJ2-7; D gene uncertain. Trimming took 8 bases from V and 6 from J, leaving 17 bases between them. This CDR3 region has 13 residues. Germline CDR1 and CDR2: MNHNS and SASEGT. In nucleotides, the CDR3 is TGTGCCAGCCCAAGCCTAGGTCTCGGCGAGCAGTACTTC. Its translation: CASPSLGLGEQYF.

As concerns this clonotype: Mismatch with germline at one junction end may stem from a read error. This chain links TRBV20-1 with TRBJ2-3; 10 bases fit TRBD2. Germline loops: CDR1 DFQATT, CDR2 SNEGSKA (reference sequence). CDR3 length equals 16 residues. Written as DNA, the CDR3 is TGCAGCGCTAGAGCGGGGGGGTCTACCGGGGTGGGTACGCAGTATTTT. It encodes CSARAGGSTGVGTQYF.

This clonotype was recorded at least ten times. The chain couples TRBV14 to TRBJ2-7; 7 bases are a match to TRBD2. With 4 bases clipped from V and 2 bases from J, the junction kept 5 bases outside the gene matches. CDR3 length: 14 amino acids. The germline gives CDR1 SGHDN, CDR2 FVKESK. This chain's CDR3 is CASSPTGGPYEQYF. CDR3 in DNA: TGTGCCAGCAGCCCCACGGGGGGTCCCTACGAGCAGTACTTC.

The V call is TRBV7-9, the J call TRBJ2-5; D tentatively reads TRBD1 or TRBD2 (6 bases each). Germline V gives CDR1 SEHNR, CDR2 FQNEAQ (reference sequence). Trimming removed 1 base from V and 4 bases from J, with 13 bases in between. This CDR3 comprises 15 residues. This chain's CDR3 is CASSLVGGKGETQYF. The CDR3 coding sequence is TGTGCCAGCAGCTTAGTCGGGGGCAAGGGAGAGACCCAGTACTTC. Filled out from reference TRBV7-9 and TRBJ2-5, the complete variable domain reads DTGVSQNPRHKITKRGQNVTFRCDPISEHNRLYWYRQTLGQGPEFLTYFQNEAQLEKSRLLSDRFSAERPKGSFSTLEIQRTEQGDSAMYLCASSLVGGKGETQYFGPGTRLLVL.

This clonotype showed up just a few times. The V gene is TRBV7-6, the J gene TRBJ2-2; TRBD2 is a possible D gene (5 bases). V dropped 11 bases and J dropped 5 bases, with 24 bases sitting between them. CDR3 size: 16 residues. Germline V gene data show CDR1 as SGHVS and CDR2 as FNYEAQ. The CDR3 spells CASANGISVVTGELFF. DNA for the CDR3: TGTGCCTCGGCGAATGGCATTAGCGTGGTTACCGGGGAGCTGTTTTTT.